This TCR beta chain comes out of a study of blood T cell repertoires in COVID-19. About the research overall: Both acute and convalescent COVID-19 samples were obtained from the United States, Italy and Spain. The cDNA or gDNA used as material had been derived from T cells, B-cell-depleted T cells, or PBMCs.

Sequencing used immunoSEQ multiplex PCR; TCRdb keeps in-frame clones, though not all of them. This table holds about 170,000 clones, 70% to 90% found once. Germline loops: CDR1 SGHAT, CDR2 FQNNGV. V was clipped by 1 base and J by 8 bases; unmatched bases: 7. The CDR3 is made up of 14 amino acids. The sequence came from a woman at least 80 years old with COVID-19, enrolled during active disease. The material sequenced was peripheral blood. The V call is TRBV11-2, the J call TRBJ1-2, with TRBD1 identical over 7 bases. The CDR3 protein is CASSLAGQESGYTF. The CDR3 DNA reads TGTGCCAGCAGCTTAGCTGGACAGGAGAGCGGCTACACCTTC.